This T cell receptor (beta chain) is from a study of lymphopenia after photon versus proton radiotherapy. Assay used: immunoSEQ multiplex PCR; TCRdb lists only in-frame clones, some missing. The sample shows 70,000 or so clones, just under 95% of them seen only once. Study-wide findings and caveats: Better survival with proton therapy was suggested as possible, not demonstrated. Post-nadir diversity loss with photons came from oligoclonal expansion, particularly CD8+ Temra cells.

The V end lost 0 bases, the J end lost 4 bases, and 11 bases lay between the germline ends. The CDR3 is 14 amino acids. Germline V gives CDR1 GTSNPN, CDR2 SVGIG (reference sequence). About this clone itself: Its antigen is unknown.

The rearrangement joins TRBV30 to TRBJ2-3; a possible D gene is TRBD2 (5 bases). The TCR was taken from a woman aged 35 to 49 with cholangiocarcinoma. The specimen comprised peripheral blood, sampled from a patient treated with photon-based radiotherapy. The CDR3 is CAWSVLGVPDTQYF. Written as DNA, the CDR3 is TGTGCCTGGAGTGTACTCGGGGTCCCAGATACGCAGTATTTT.